Each of the 20 T cell receptor beta chains below was sequenced from the same sample in a study of cytomegalovirus exposure and HLA in healthy donors. Primers included in the PCR were 60 Vbeta and 13 Jbeta primers. Clones were sequenced by immunoSEQ multiplex PCR, and TCRdb holds only the in-frame ones, with some missing. This sample has more than 80,000 clones, with about 84% found just once. Sequenced material: PBMCs. The receptors were gathered from a girl aged 2-10 years in good health and CMV-seropositive.

The gene calls are TRBV4-3 and TRBJ2-1; 9 bases map to TRBD2. The ends lost 0 bases at V and 8 bases at J; junction bases unmatched: 8. CDR3 length: 16 amino acids. Germline V gene sequence: CDR1 LGHNA, CDR2 YSLEER. CDR3 protein: CASSQDVEGLADEQFF. In DNA form, the CDR3 reads TGCGCCAGCAGCCAAGACGTCGAGGGACTAGCCGATGAGCAGTTCTTC.

Only a few counts were recorded for this clone. The rearrangement uses TRBV2 and TRBJ2-1, with D uncertain. From germline, CDR1 is SNHLY and CDR2 FYNNEI. The V gene lost 10 bases and the J gene lost 4 bases, with 11 bases spanning the gap. The CDR3 is 12 residues long. The CDR3 reads CATLDRYNEQFF. For the CDR3, the DNA is TGTGCCACCCTAGACCGATACAATGAGCAGTTCTTC.

This chain uses TRBV9 with TRBJ2-1; possible D gene TRBD2, 5 bases. From germline, CDR1 is SGDLS and CDR2 YYNGEE. CDR3 length equals 12 residues. Trimming removed 4 bases from V and 10 bases from J, with 12 bases in between. CDR3 DNA sequence: TGTGCCAGCAGCTCCAGCGGACTCGAGCAGTTCTTC. Translated: CASSSSGLEQFF.

The chain is built from TRBV4-3 and TRBJ2-1; TRBD2 aligns across 14 bases. J was trimmed by 13 bases and V by 1 base; bases with no gene match: 3. The germline CDR1 and CDR2 sequences are LGHNA and YSLEER. This CDR3 has 14 amino acids. The CDR3 DNA reads as TGCGCCAGCAGCCAAGGACTAGCGGGAGGGATTCAGTTCTTC. It translates to CASSQGLAGGIQFF.

The chain links TRBV2 to TRBJ1-5; D gene ambiguous. V dropped 7 bases and J dropped 2 bases, with 12 bases sitting between them. The CDR3 extends over 14 amino acids. The germline V gene has CDR1 SNHLY and CDR2 FYNNEI. This CDR3 reads CASKDDEGNQPQHF. CDR3 nucleotide sequence: TGTGCCAGCAAGGATGACGAGGGCAATCAGCCCCAGCATTTT.

The J gene is TRBJ2-7, the V gene TRBV5-6; 7 bases map to TRBD1. J lost 2 bases, V lost 5 bases, and 7 bases had no gene match. The CDR3 has 14 amino acids. Germline CDR1 is SGHDT and CDR2 is YYEEEE. Here the CDR3 reads CASSSRRGPYEQYF. For the CDR3, the DNA is TGTGCCAGCAGTTCGAGAAGGGGGCCCTACGAGCAGTACTTC.

The J gene is TRBJ2-1, the V gene TRBV7-9; 10 positions agree with TRBD2. The CDR3 extends over 14 amino acids. Germline loops: CDR1 SEHNR, CDR2 FQNEAQ (reference sequence). V shed 5 bases and J 4 bases; nucleotides not matched to a gene: 2. The CDR3 DNA follows: TGTGCCAGCAGCCGGACTAGCGGATACAATGAGCAGTTCTTC. Translated: CASSRTSGYNEQFF.

J is TRBJ2-2 and V is TRBV5-6, with D perhaps matching TRBD1 (5 bases). Per the germline V gene, CDR1 is SGHDT and CDR2 is YYEEEE. This CDR3 comprises 14 residues. V dropped 2 bases and J dropped 1 base, with 6 bases sitting between them. CDR3: CASSFQGNTGELFF. The DNA for the CDR3 is TGTGCCAGCAGCTTCCAGGGGAACACCGGGGAGCTGTTTTTT.

The chain joins TRBV28 to TRBJ1-1, with D unclear. Per germline, CDR1 MDHEN and CDR2 SYDVKM. CDR3 size: 17 residues. V dropped 1 base and J dropped 2 bases, with 17 bases sitting between them. This CDR3 reads CASSLSSIGNINTEAFF. DNA of the CDR3: TGTGCCAGCAGTTTATCGTCGATCGGGAACATAAACACTGAAGCTTTCTTT. Variable domain in full (rest from reference TRBV28 and TRBJ1-1): DVKVTQSSRYLVKRTGEKVFLECVQDMDHENMFWYRQDPGLGLRLIYFSYDVKMKEKGDIPEGYSVSREKKERFSLILESASTNQTSMYLCASSLSSIGNINTEAFFGQGTRLTVV.

CDR3 region: CASSQAKRSEQFF. CDR3 sequence (DNA): TGTGCCAGCAGCCAAGCGAAGCGCAGTGAGCAGTTCTTC. The gene calls are TRBV4-2 and TRBJ2-1; D is unresolved. Trimming took 1 base from V and 9 from J, leaving 10 bases between them. There are 13 residues in the CDR3. CDR1 and CDR2 (germline): LGHNA, YNFKEQ.

This chain joins TRBV9 and TRBJ2-5, with D possibly being TRBD1 (5 bases). The CDR3 has 16 residues. CDR1 is SGDLS and CDR2 is YYNGEE in the germline V gene. The ends were cut back, 0 bases at V and 2 bases at J, with 14 bases in the middle. The CDR3 protein is CASSVGLGRTQETQYF. The CDR3 region has the DNA TGTGCCAGCAGCGTAGGACTCGGACGGACACAAGAGACCCAGTACTTC.

V is TRBV25-1 and J is TRBJ1-2, with TRBD1 matching over 9 bases. CDR3 length equals 13 residues. Trimming at V came to 6 bases and at J to 7 bases, leaving 6 bases not matched to a gene. Per the germline V gene, CDR1 is MGHDK and CDR2 is SYGVNS. DNA for the CDR3: TGTGCCAGCAGGCCGGGACAGGGAACTGGCTACACCTTC. Protein: CASRPGQGTGYTF.

The V gene is TRBV18, the J gene TRBJ2-3; a possible D gene is TRBD1 (6 bases). Germline V gene data show CDR1 as KGHSH and CDR2 as LQKENI. Trimming shortened V by 6 bases and J by 7 bases, and 23 bases separated the two germline ends. The CDR3 spans 16 residues. The CDR3 sequence: CASSPERLGGANTQYF. The CDR3 nucleotides are TGTGCCAGCTCCCCCGAGCGGCTAGGGGGAGCGAATACGCAGTATTTT.

The chain has TRBV18 and TRBJ2-3; possibly TRBD2 for D (6 bases). The V end lost 3 bases, the J end lost 6 bases, and 13 bases lay between the germline ends. CDR1 KGHSH and CDR2 LQKENI come from the germline V gene. The CDR3 has 14 residues. The CDR3 DNA sequence: TGTGCCAGCTCACCGGGACTTAGCCCGGATACGCAGTATTTT. This translates into CASSPGLSPDTQYF.

This chain uses TRBV30 with TRBJ1-2, with 10 nucleotides matching TRBD1. Germline CDR1 is GTSNPN and CDR2 is SVGIG (reference sequence). The J segment lost 1 base and the V segment lost 3 bases, leaving 5 bases of the junction unmatched. The CDR3 has 15 amino acids. The CDR3 sequence: CAWRGQGSVNYGYTF. The CDR3 DNA follows: TGTGCCTGGAGGGGACAGGGGTCCGTTAACTATGGCTACACCTTC.

The rearrangement joins TRBV29-1 to TRBJ1-2; D may be TRBD1 (5 bases). The CDR3 runs to 12 residues. Trimming shortened V by 6 bases and J by 0 bases, and 8 bases separated the two germline ends. Germline V gene sequence: CDR1 SQVTM, CDR2 ANQGSEA. The CDR3 here is CSVQTANYGYTF. In DNA, the CDR3 is TGCAGCGTGCAGACAGCTAACTATGGCTACACCTTC.

V is TRBV2 and J is TRBJ1-1, with 9 bases aligning to TRBD1. This CDR3 spans 15 amino acids. CDR1 SNHLY and CDR2 FYNNEI come from the germline V gene. With 6 bases clipped from V and 1 base from J, the junction kept 6 bases outside the gene matches. This chain's CDR3 is CASSGDRAPNTEAFF. CDR3 nucleotides: TGTGCCAGCAGCGGGGACAGGGCCCCGAACACTGAAGCTTTCTTT.

The CDR3 protein is CASSLLGVSSGDQHF. The CDR3 nucleotides are TGTGCCAGCAGTTTACTCGGGGTTAGTTCAGGGGACCAGCATTTT. J is TRBJ1-5 and V is TRBV27, with a weak D call TRBD1 (6 bases). With 2 bases removed from V and 12 bases from J, the gap between germline ends came to 20 bases. The CDR3 spans 15 residues. Germline CDR1 MNHEY, CDR2 SMNVEV (reference sequence).

With respect to this clone: At one end the junction does not follow the germline gene, possibly because of a read error. This chain links TRBV4-2 with TRBJ2-7, with D tentatively TRBD1 (6 bases). The CDR3 is 13 residues long. Germline V gene lookup returns CDR1 LGHNA and CDR2 YNFKEQ. CDR3 nucleotides: TGTGCCAGCAGCCAAGAGGACGGCAGGGGCTCCATCTTC. Translating it yields CASSQEDGRGSIF.

The gene calls are TRBV2 and TRBJ2-5; tentative D call: TRBD1 (6 bases). V lost 6 bases and J 3 bases, leaving 11 bases between the germline ends. The germline V gene has CDR1 SNHLY and CDR2 FYNNEI. The CDR3 loop spans 13 amino acids. The CDR3 sequence is CASSRDTEETQYF. As DNA, the CDR3 is TGTGCCAGCAGCCGGGACACCGAAGAGACCCAGTACTTC. The full variable domain, in which reference TRBV2 and TRBJ2-5 provide the parts outside the CDR3, is EPEVTQTPSHQVTQMGQEVILRCVPISNHLYFYWYRQILGQKVEFLVSFYNNEISEKSEIFDDQFSVERPDGSNFTLKIRSTKLEDSAMYFCASSRDTEETQYFGPGTRLLVL.